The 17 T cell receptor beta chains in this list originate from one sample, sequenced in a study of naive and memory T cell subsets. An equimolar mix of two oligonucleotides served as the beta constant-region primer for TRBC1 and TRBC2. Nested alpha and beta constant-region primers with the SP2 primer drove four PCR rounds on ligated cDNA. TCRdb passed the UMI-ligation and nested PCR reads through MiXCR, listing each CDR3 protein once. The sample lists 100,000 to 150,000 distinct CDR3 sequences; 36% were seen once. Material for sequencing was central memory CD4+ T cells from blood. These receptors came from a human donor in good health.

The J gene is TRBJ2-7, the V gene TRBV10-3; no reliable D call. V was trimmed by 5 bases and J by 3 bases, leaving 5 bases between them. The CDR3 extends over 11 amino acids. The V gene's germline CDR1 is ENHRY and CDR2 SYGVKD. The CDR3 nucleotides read TGTGCCATCAGTCACGGCTACGAGCAGTACTTC. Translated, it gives CAISHGYEQYF.

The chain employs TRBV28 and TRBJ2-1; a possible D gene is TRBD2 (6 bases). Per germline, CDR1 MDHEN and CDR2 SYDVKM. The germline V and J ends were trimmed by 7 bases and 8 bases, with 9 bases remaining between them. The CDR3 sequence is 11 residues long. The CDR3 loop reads CASIAGHEQFF. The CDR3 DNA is TGTGCCAGCATTGCGGGACATGAGCAGTTCTTC.

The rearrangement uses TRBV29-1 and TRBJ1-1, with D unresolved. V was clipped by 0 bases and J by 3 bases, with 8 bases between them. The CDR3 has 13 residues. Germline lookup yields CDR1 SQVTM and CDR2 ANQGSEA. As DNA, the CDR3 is TGCAGCGTTGAAGAGGGTAAGGACACTGAAGCTTTCTTT. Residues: CSVEEGKDTEAFF.

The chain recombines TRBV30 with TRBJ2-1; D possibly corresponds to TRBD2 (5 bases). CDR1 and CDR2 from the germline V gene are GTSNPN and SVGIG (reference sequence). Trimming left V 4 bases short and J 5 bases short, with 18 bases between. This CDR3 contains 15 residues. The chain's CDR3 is CAWTRFHRGDNEQFF. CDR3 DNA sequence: TGTGCCTGGACCCGTTTCCATCGGGGAGACAATGAGCAGTTCTTC. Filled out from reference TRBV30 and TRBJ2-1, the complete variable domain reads SQTIHQWPATLVQPVGSPLSLECTVEGTSNPNLYWYRQAAGRGLQLLFYSVGIGQISSEVPQNLSASRPQDRQFILSSKKLLLSDSGFYLCAWTRFHRGDNEQFFGPGTRLTVL.

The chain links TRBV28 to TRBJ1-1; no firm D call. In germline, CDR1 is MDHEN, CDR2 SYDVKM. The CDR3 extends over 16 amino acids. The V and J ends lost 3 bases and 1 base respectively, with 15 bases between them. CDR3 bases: TGTGCCAGCAGTTTTCCCAAGGCGGGAAGGAACACTGAAGCTTTCTTT. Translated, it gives CASSFPKAGRNTEAFF.

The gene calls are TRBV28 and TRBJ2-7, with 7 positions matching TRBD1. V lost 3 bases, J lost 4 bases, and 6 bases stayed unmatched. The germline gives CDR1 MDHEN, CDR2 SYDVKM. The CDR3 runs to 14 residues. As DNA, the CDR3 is TGTGCCAGCAGTTTTAGGGGGCCTATTTACGAGCAGTACTTC. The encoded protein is CASSFRGPIYEQYF.

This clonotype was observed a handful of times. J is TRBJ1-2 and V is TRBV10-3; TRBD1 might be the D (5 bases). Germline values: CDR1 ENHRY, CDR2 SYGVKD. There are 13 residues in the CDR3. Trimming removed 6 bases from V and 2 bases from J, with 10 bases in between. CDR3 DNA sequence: TGTGCCATCAGCGTACAGGAAAACTATGGCTACACCTTC. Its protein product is CAISVQENYGYTF.

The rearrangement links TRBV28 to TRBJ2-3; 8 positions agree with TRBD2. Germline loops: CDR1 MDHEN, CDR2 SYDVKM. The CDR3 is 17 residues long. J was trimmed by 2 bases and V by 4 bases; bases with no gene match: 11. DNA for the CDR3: TGTGCCAGCAGTTCTTCCCCTTTAGCGGGGCCCACAGATACGCAGTATTTT. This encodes CASSSSPLAGPTDTQYF.

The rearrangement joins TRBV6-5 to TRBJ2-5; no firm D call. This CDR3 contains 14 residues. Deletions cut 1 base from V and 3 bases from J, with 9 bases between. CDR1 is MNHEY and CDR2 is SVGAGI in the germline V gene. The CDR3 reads CASSYLGLKETQYF. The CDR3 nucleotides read TGTGCCAGCAGTTACTTAGGTTTGAAAGAGACCCAGTACTTC.

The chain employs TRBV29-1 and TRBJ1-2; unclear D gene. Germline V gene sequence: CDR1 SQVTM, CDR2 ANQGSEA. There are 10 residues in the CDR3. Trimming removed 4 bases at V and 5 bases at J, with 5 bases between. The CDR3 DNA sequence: TGCAGCGTTGGATCATATGGCTACACCTTC. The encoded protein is CSVGSYGYTF.

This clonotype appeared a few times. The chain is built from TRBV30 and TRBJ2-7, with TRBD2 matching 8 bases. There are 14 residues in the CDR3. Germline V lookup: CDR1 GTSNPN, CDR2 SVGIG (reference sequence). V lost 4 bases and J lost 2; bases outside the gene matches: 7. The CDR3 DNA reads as TGTGCCTGGACTTTGGGTAGCGGGGCCTACGAGCAGTACTTC. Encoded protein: CAWTLGSGAYEQYF.

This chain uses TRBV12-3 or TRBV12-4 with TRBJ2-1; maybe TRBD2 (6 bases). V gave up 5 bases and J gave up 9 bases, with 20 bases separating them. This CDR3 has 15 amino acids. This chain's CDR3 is CASSPGTSLIAEQFF. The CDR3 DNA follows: TGTGCCAGCAGTCCCGGGACTTCCCTCATAGCTGAGCAGTTCTTC.

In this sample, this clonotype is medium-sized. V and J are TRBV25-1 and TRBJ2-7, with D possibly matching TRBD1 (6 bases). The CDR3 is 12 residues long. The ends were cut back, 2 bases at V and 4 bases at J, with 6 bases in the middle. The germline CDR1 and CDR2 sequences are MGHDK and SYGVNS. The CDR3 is CASSEQGYEQYF. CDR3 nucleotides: TGTGCCAGCAGTGAACAGGGGTACGAGCAGTACTTC.

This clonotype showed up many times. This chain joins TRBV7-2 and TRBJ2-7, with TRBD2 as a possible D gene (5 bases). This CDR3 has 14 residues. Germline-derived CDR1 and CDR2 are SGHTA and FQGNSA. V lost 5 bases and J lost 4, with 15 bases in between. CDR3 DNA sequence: TGTGCCAGCAGCCTCGACCCGGGGTTTTACGAGCAGTACTTC. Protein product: CASSLDPGFYEQYF.

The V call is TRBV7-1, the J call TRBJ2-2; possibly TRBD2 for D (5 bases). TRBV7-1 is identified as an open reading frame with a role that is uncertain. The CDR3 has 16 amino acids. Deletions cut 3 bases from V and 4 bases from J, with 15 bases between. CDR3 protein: CASSSSKRSSTGELFF. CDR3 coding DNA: TGTGCCAGCAGCTCCTCCAAGCGGTCGAGCACCGGGGAGCTGTTTTTT.

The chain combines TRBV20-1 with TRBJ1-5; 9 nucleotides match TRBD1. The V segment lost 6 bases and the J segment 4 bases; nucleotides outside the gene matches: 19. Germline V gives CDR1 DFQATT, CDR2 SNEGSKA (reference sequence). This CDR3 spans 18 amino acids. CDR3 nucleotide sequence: TGCAGTGCGACCGACCATGGGACAGGGATAATAAGAAATCAGCCCCAGCATTTT. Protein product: CSATDHGTGIIRNQPQHF.

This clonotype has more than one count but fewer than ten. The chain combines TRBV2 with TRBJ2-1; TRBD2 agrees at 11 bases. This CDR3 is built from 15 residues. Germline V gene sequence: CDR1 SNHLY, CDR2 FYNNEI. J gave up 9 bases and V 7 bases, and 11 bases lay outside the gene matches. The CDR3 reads CASNPLTSGKGEQFF. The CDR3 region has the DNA TGTGCCAGCAACCCTCTGACTAGCGGGAAGGGTGAGCAGTTCTTC.